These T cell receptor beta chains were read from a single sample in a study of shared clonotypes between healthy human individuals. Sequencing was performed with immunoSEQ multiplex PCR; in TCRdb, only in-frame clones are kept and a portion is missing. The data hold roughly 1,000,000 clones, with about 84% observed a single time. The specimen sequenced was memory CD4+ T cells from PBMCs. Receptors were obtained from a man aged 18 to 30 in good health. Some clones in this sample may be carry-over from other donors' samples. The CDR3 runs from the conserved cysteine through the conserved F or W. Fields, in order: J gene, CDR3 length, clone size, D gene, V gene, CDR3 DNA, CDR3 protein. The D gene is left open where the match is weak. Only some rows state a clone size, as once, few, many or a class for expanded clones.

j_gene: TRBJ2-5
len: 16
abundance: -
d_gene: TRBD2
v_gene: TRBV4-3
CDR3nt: TGCGCCAGCAGCCAAGAAGCGGGAGGGCGGCGAGAGACCCAGTACTTC
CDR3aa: CASSQEAGGRRETQYF

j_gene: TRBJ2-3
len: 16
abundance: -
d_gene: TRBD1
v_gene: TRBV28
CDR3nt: TGTGCCAGCAGTATCGGGACAGTATCATCTACAGATACGCAGTATTTT
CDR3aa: CASSIGTVSSTDTQYF

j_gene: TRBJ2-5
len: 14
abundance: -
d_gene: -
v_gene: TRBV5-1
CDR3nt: TGCGCCAGCAGCTTGGCGGTGAACCTGGAGACCCAGTACTTC
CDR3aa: CASSLAVNLETQYF

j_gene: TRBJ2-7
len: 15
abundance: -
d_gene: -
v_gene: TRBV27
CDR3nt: TGTGCCAGCAGCAAACTGACTTCAGGTCCCTACGAGCAGTACTTC
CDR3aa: CASSKLTSGPYEQYF

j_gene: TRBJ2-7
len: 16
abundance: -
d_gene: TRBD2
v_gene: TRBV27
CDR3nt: TGTGCCAGCAGTTCGCCGGCTAGCGGGGGAAACTACGAGCAGTACTTC
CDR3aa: CASSSPASGGNYEQYF

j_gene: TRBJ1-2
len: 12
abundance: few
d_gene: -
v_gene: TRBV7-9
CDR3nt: TGTGCCAGCAGCCGAGGGGGGAATGGCTACACCTTC
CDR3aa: CASSRGGNGYTF

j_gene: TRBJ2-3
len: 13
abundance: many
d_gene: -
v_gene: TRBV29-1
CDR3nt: TGCAGCGTTGGAGATGGAGAAATTATTGCGCAGTATTTT
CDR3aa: CSVGDGEIIAQYF

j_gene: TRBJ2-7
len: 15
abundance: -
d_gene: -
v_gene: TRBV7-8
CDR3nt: TGTGCCAGCAGCCAACGTTCCTCGTGGTCCTACGAGCAGTACTTC
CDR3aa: CASSQRSSWSYEQYF

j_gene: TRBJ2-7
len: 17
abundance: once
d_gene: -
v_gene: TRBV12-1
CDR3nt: TGTGCCAGCGGGTCGGGAGGGCCCCGCCGGGGCTCCTACGAGCAGTACTTC
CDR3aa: CASGSGGPRRGSYEQYF

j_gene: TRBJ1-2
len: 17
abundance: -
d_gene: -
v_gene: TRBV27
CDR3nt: TGTGCCAGCAGTCCGATCCAGGGCCAGGACTCCAACTATGGCTACACCTTC
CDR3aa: CASSPIQGQDSNYGYTF

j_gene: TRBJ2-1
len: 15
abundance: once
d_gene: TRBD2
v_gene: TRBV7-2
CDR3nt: TGTGCCAGCAGCCCCCTAGCGGGAAGCTACAATGAGCAGTTCTTC
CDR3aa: CASSPLAGSYNEQFF

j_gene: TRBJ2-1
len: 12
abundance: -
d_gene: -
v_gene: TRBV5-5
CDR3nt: TGTGCCAGCAGCCCCTGGGGAAATGAGCAGTTCTTC
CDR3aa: CASSPWGNEQFF

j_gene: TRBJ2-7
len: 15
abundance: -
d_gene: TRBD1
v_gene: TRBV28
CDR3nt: TGTGCCAGCAGCGAAATTACAAGGACAGGCTACGAGCAGTACTTC
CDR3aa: CASSEITRTGYEQYF

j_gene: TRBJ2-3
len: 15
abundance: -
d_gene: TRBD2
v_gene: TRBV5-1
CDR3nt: TGCGCCAGCAGCTTGGGTGCGGGAGGGCCAGATACGCAGTATTTT
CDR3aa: CASSLGAGGPDTQYF

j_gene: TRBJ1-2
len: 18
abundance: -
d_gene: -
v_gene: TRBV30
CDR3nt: TGTGCCTGGACCCAACGAGGGGCCGAGGCATCGGGGACCTATGGCTACACCTTC
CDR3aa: CAWTQRGAEASGTYGYTF

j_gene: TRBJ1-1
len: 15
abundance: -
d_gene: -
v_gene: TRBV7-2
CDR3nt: TGTGCCAGCAGCAGAGCGGGGGGGCGCGCCACTGAAGCTTTCTTT
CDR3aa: CASSRAGGRATEAFF

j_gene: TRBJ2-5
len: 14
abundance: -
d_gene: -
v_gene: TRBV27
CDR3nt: TGTGCCAGCAGTTCCCGCTGGAATATAGAGACCCAGTACTTC
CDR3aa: CASSSRWNIETQYF

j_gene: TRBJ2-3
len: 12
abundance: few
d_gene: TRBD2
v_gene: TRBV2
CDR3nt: TGTGCCAGCAGTACGACTAGCGCGGCGCAGTATTTT
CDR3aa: CASSTTSAAQYF

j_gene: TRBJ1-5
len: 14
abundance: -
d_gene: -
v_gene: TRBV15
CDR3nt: TGTGCCACCAGCCGACACGATAGCAATCAGCCCCAGCATTTT
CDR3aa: CATSRHDSNQPQHF

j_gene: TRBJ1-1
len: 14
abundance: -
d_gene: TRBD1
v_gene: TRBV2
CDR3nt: TGTGCCAGCAGTTTCCCAGGGGGCCGGTCTGAAGCTTTCTTT
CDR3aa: CASSFPGGRSEAFF

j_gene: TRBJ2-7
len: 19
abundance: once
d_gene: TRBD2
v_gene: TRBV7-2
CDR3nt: TGTGCCAGCAGCTTAGGAAGCGGGGTAGGGCCCTCACCTATTTACGAGCAGTACTTC
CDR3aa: CASSLGSGVGPSPIYEQYF

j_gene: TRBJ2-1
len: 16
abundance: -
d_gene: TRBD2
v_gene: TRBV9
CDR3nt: TGTGCCAGCAGCGTAGTGGGCGGGAGCTCCTACAATGAGCAGTTCTTC
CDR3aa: CASSVVGGSSYNEQFF

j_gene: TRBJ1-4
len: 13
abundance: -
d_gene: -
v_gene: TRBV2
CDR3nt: TGTGCCAGCACCAGAGCAACTAATGAAAAACTGTTTTTT
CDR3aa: CASTRATNEKLFF

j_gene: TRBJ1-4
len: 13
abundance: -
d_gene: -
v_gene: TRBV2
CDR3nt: TGTGCCAGCAGTGACGTCGGGGTCGAAAAACTGTTTTTT
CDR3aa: CASSDVGVEKLFF

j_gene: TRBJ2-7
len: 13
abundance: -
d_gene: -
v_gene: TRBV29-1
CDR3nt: TGCAGCGTCAGACGCGGCGGCTCCTACGAGCAGTACTTC
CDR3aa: CSVRRGGSYEQYF

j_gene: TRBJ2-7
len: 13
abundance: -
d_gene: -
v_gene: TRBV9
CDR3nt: TGTGCCAGCAGCCAACTCAGGGTGGGCCGACAGTACTTC
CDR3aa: CASSQLRVGRQYF

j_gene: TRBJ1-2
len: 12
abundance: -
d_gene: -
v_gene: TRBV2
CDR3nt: TGTGCCAGCAGAGGGCAGATCTATGGCTACACCTTC
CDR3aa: CASRGQIYGYTF

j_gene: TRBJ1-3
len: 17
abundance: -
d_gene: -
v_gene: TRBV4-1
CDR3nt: TGCGCCAGCACCCCAGGCTCTTGGGGACAAGTTGGAAACACCATATATTTT
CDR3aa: CASTPGSWGQVGNTIYF

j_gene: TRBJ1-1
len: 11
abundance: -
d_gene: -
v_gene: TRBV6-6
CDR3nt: TGTGCCAGCCAAGAGAACACTGAAGCTTTCTTT
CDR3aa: CASQENTEAFF

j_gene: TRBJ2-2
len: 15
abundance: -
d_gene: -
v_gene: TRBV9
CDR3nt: TGTGCCAGCAGCGTAGAGGGCGCATACACCGGGGAGCTGTTTTTT
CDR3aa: CASSVEGAYTGELFF

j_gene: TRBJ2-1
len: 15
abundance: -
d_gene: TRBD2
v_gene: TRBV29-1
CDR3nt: TGCGGAGGCTCGCTACGACTAGCGGCCTACAATGAGCAGTTCTTC
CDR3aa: CGGSLRLAAYNEQFF

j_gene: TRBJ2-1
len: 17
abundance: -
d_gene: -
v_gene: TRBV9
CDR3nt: TGTGCCAGCAGCGTAGTAGGTCCGATTGGGCCCCTGAATGAGCAGTTCTTC
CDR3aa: CASSVVGPIGPLNEQFF

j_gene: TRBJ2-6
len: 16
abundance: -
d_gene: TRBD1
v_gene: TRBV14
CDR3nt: TGTGCCAGCAGCCAAGTAGGGGGCCGTGGGGCCAACGTCCTGACTTTC
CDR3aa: CASSQVGGRGANVLTF

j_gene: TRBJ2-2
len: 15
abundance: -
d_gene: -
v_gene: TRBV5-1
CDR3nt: TGCGCCAGCAGGGACAGCCCTACGAACACCGGGGAGCTGTTTTTC
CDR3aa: CASRDSPTNTGELFF

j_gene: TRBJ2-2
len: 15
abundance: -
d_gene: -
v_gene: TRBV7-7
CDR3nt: TGTGCCAGCAGCCCGGCTGGAAGGAACACCGGGGAGCTGTTTTTT
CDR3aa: CASSPAGRNTGELFF

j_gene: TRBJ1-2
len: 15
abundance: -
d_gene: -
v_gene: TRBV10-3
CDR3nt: TGTGCCATCACGGACAGCAGAAGAGCTAACTATGGCTACACCTTC
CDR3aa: CAITDSRRANYGYTF

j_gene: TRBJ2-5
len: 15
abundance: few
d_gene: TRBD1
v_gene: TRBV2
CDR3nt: TGTGCCAGCAGTGACCGCGGACAGGTCCAAGAGACCCAGTACTTC
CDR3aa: CASSDRGQVQETQYF

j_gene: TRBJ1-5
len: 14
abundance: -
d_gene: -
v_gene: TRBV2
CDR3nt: TGTGCCAGCAGTGCGGTCAGGTCGGGTCAGCCCCAGCATTTT
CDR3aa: CASSAVRSGQPQHF

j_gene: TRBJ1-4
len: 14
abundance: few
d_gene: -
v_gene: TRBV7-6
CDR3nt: TGTGCCAGCAGCCCCCCTGGTCGACAGGAAAAACTGTTTTTT
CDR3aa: CASSPPGRQEKLFF

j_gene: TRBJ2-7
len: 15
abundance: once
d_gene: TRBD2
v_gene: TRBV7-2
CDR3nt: TGTGCCAGCAGCTTTCAGGGCGGGAGATCTGTCGAGCAGTACTTC
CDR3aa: CASSFQGGRSVEQYF

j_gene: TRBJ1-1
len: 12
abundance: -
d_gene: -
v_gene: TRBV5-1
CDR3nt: TGCGCCAGCAGCTCGACAGACACTGAAGCTTTCTTT
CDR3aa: CASSSTDTEAFF

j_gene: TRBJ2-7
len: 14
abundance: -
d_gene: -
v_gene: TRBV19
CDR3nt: TGTGCCAGTAGTAGCCTCGACAGGCCCTACGAGCAGTACTTC
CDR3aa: CASSSLDRPYEQYF

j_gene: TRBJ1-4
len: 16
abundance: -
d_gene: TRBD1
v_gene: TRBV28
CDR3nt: TGTGCCAGCAGCCTACAGGGGGCAGCAACTAATGAAAAACTGTTTTTT
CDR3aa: CASSLQGAATNEKLFF

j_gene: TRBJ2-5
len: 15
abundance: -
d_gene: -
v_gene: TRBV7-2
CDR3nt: TGTGCCAGCAGCTTAGGGGGGTCCTCTATGGAGACCCAGTACTTC
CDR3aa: CASSLGGSSMETQYF

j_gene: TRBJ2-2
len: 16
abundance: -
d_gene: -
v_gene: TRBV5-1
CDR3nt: TGCGCCAGCAGCCCTGGACGGATATTGAACACCGGGGAGCTGTTTTTT
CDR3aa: CASSPGRILNTGELFF

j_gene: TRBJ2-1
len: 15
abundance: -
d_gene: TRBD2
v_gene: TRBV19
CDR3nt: TGTGCCAGTAGACTAGCGGGCGACTCCTACAATGAGCAGTTCTTC
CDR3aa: CASRLAGDSYNEQFF

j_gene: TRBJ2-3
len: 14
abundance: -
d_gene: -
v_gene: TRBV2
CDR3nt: TGTGCCAGCACCTCTGTAACTAGCACAGATACGCAGTATTTT
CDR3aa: CASTSVTSTDTQYF

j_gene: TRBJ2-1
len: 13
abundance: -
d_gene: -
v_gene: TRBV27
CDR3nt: TGTGCCAGCACCACTAGTAAGAACAATGAGCAGTTCTTC
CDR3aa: CASTTSKNNEQFF

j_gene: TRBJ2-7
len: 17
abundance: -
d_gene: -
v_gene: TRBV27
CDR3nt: TGTGCCAGCAGTTTAGAGGGACTTGGGACCACGGATTACGAGCAGTACTTC
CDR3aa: CASSLEGLGTTDYEQYF

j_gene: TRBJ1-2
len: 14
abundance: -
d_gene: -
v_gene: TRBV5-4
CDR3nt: TGTGCCAGCAGCTTGTGGGGCCCCTACTATGGCTACACCTTC
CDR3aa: CASSLWGPYYGYTF